This paragraph reports one TCR beta chain. What it binds is unknown. CDR1 and CDR2 (germline): SGHTA, FQGNSA. V lost 0 bases to trimming and J lost 4 bases; unmatched junction nucleotides: 3. The CDR3 is 15 amino acids. This specimen comes from a study of cytomegalovirus exposure and HLA in healthy donors. PCR amplification relied on 60 Vbeta primers (plus 13 Jbeta primers). Repertoires were generated with immunoSEQ multiplex PCR, while TCRdb's copy carries only in-frame clones and drops some. The data contain about 160,000 clones, under 75% of them singletons. Study-wide points: Fewer N-insertions than the roughly 670-donor mean were reportedly shown by an Asian-associated ancestry cluster in a later analysis.

This receptor was obtained from a middle-aged man in good health and CMV-seropositive. The chain couples TRBV7-2 to TRBJ1-1; TRBD1 aligns across 9 bases. The sequenced sample consisted of PBMCs. The CDR3 loop reads CASSLAGQGGTEAFF. The CDR3 bases are TGTGCCAGCAGCTTAGCGGGACAGGGAGGCACTGAAGCTTTCTTT.